What follows is one TCR beta chain and its context. This sample stems from a study of CD8 T cells in Susac syndrome. RNA, at about 0.5 to 1 ug, was reverse transcribed with random hexamers. An immunoSEQ multiplex PCR generated amplified TCR beta CDR3 products spanning 54 Vbeta and 13 Jbeta. TCRdb fed the immunoSEQ multiplex PCR reads into MiXCR, producing one record per CDR3 protein. The profile shows about 150,000 distinct CDR3 sequences, approximately 96% of them singletons. The multiple sclerosis control group comprised treatment-naive patients with stable or active relapsing-remitting disease. Negative isolation yielded the CD8+ and CD4+ T cells, while FACS enriched the TEMRA cells. CDR1 is MNHEY, CDR2 SMNVEV, per germline (reference sequence). This CDR3 is built from 13 residues. Trimming shortened V by 5 bases and J by 7 bases, and 14 bases separated the two germline ends.

The clonotype was recovered from a human donor with multiple sclerosis. The chain carries TRBV27 and TRBJ1-2, with a tentative D call TRBD1 (6 bases). Sequenced sample: CD8+ T cells from PBMCs. The DNA for the CDR3 is TGTGCCAGCAGTATCCTACAGGGCTTTGGCTACACCTTC. Protein product: CASSILQGFGYTF.